This TCR beta chain was captured by sequencing in a study of blood T cell repertoires in COVID-19. Study-wide context: The origin of the acute and convalescent COVID-19 samples was the United States, Italy and Spain. Nucleic acid was either cDNA or gDNA, and it came from T cells, B-cell-depleted T cells, or PBMCs.

Cohort placement rested on clinical history that participants reported themselves. Original handling: Reference gene primer amplification gave nucleated cell count estimates. The repertoire was sequenced with immunoSEQ multiplex PCR; TCRdb's copy has only in-frame clones and lacks some. Clone size and the V and J calls come from that table; the DNA yielded D and trimming. The repertoire holds 180,000 or so clones, more than 65% seen once, with approximately 10% in the top ten. Germline loops: CDR1 MGHRA, CDR2 YSYEKL. V was pared by 4 bases and J by 1 base, with 10 bases of the junction left unmatched. CDR3 length equals 18 residues.

This TCR came from a man over 45 who had recovered from COVID-19. V is TRBV4-1 and J is TRBJ2-6; 7 nucleotides agree with TRBD1. Material for sequencing was PBMCs or T cells enriched from blood (not recorded which). The CDR3 spells CASSPAGTAASGANVLTF. The CDR3, as DNA: TGCGCCAGCAGCCCCGCCGGGACAGCGGCTTCTGGGGCCAACGTCCTGACTTTC.